These 23 T cell receptor beta chains came from one sample sequenced in a study of shared clonotypes between healthy human individuals. Clones were read by immunoSEQ multiplex PCR, and TCRdb kept only the in-frame ones, dropping some. Of hundreds of thousands of clones listed, less than 80% are singletons. The sequenced sample was memory CD4+ T cells sorted from blood. Subset reported: CD45RA-negative fraction. The receptor source for this set is a woman under 40 in good health.

At least ten counts were recorded for this clone. The rearrangement joins TRBV5-4 to TRBJ2-5; tentatively, D is TRBD2 (6 bases). The CDR3 runs 15 residues. Germline assignment: CDR1 SGHNT and CDR2 YYREEE (reference sequence). The V and J ends lost 0 bases and 1 base respectively, with 10 bases between them. This chain's CDR3 is CASSLARRAQETQYF. The CDR3 DNA follows: TGTGCCAGCAGCTTGGCCCGGAGGGCCCAAGAGACCCAGTACTTC.

The chain has TRBV15 and TRBJ2-4, with 10 bases fitting TRBD1. Germline values: CDR1 LNHNV, CDR2 YYDKDF (reference sequence). V trimming: 5 bases; J trimming: 3 bases; junction bases outside the gene matches: 13. The CDR3 loop spans 18 amino acids. The CDR3 DNA sequence: TGTGCCACCAGCGATGGACAGGGGGTGGCTCTGGGCAAAAACATTCAGTACTTC. This translates into CATSDGQGVALGKNIQYF.

In nucleotides, the CDR3 is TGTGCCAGCAGTTCCCCGGGACAGTACTACGAGCAGTACTTC. Its translation: CASSSPGQYYEQYF. The chain links TRBV6-5 to TRBJ2-7; 7 nucleotides align to TRBD1. Germline V CDR1 and CDR2: MNHEY, SVGAGI. Trimming at V came to 4 bases and at J to 3 bases, leaving 6 bases not matched to a gene. The CDR3 consists of 14 residues.

This chain links TRBV19 with TRBJ2-3; the D gene is possibly TRBD2 (6 bases). The CDR3 length is 16 residues. Germline-derived CDR1 and CDR2 are LNHDA and SQIVND (reference sequence). Trimming left V 6 bases short and J 0 bases short, with 16 bases between. The CDR3 bases are TGTGCCAGTAGATCCTCGGCTAGCGCCAGCACAGATACGCAGTATTTT. Its translation is CASRSSASASTDTQYF.

The chain links TRBV7-6 to TRBJ2-1; D gene unclear. The CDR3 is 15 amino acids. Trimming cost V 1 base and J 3 bases, with 10 bases left between them. The germline V gene encodes CDR1 SGHVS and CDR2 FNYEAQ. This CDR3 reads CASSLGAVHYNEQFF. As DNA, the CDR3 is TGTGCCAGCAGCTTAGGGGCGGTACACTACAATGAGCAGTTCTTC.

The V and J genes are TRBV28 and TRBJ2-5, with 12 bases that match TRBD1. Trimming at V came to 0 bases and at J to 5 bases, leaving 7 bases not matched to a gene. Per germline, CDR1 MDHEN and CDR2 SYDVKM. This CDR3 has 17 residues. This CDR3 reads CASSLWLGTGGWETQYF. DNA for the CDR3: TGTGCCAGCAGTTTATGGTTGGGGACAGGGGGCTGGGAGACCCAGTACTTC.

This clone came up many times. CDR3 amino acids: CASSVGQTYNEQFF. CDR3 bases: TGCGCCAGCAGCGTGGGACAGACCTACAATGAGCAGTTCTTC. This chain links TRBV5-1 with TRBJ2-1; 7 positions agree with TRBD1. Germline loops: CDR1 SGHRS, CDR2 YFSETQ. This CDR3 region has 14 residues. Germline trimming cut 4 bases from V and 2 bases from J; bases unmatched to any gene: 3.

The genes are TRBV18 and TRBJ2-5; D not certain. Germline values: CDR1 KGHSH, CDR2 LQKENI. Trimming cost V 6 bases and J 2 bases, with 19 bases left between them. This CDR3 has 16 amino acids. The CDR3 is CASSLSRSLLQETQYF. The CDR3 nucleotides are TGTGCCAGCTCCCTCTCCAGGTCACTATTACAAGAGACCCAGTACTTC. Full variable domain (outside the CDR3, taken from reference TRBV18 and TRBJ2-5): NAGVMQNPRHLVRRRGQEARLRCSPMKGHSHVYWYRQLPEEGLKFMVYLQKENIIDESGMPKERFSAEFPKEGPSILRIQQVVRGDSAAYFCASSLSRSLLQETQYFGPGTRLLVL.

This clone was found a few times. V and J are TRBV2 and TRBJ2-2; D possibly corresponds to TRBD1 (6 bases). V shed 2 bases and J shed 3 bases, with 13 bases lying between them. The CDR3 is made up of 16 amino acids. CDR1 and CDR2 from the germline V gene are SNHLY and FYNNEI. The CDR3 DNA reads as TGTGCCAGCAGTGAAAACATGGACAGATACACCGGGGAGCTGTTTTTT. Translation gives CASSENMDRYTGELFF. Combining the CDR3 with reference TRBV2 and TRBJ2-2 gives the whole variable domain EPEVTQTPSHQVTQMGQEVILRCVPISNHLYFYWYRQILGQKVEFLVSFYNNEISEKSEIFDDQFSVERPDGSNFTLKIRSTKLEDSAMYFCASSENMDRYTGELFFGEGSRLTVL.

The chain employs TRBV19 and TRBJ2-6; D perhaps matches TRBD2 (5 bases). Germline loops: CDR1 LNHDA, CDR2 SQIVND (reference sequence). This CDR3 contains 15 residues. V lost 6 bases and J 2 bases, leaving 11 bases between the germline ends. The CDR3: CASSPEGTGANVLTF. CDR3 nucleotides: TGTGCCAGTAGCCCCGAGGGAACTGGGGCCAACGTCCTGACTTTC. The full variable domain, with the rest looked up from reference TRBV19 and TRBJ2-6, is DGGITQSPKYLFRKEGQNVTLSCEQNLNHDAMYWYRQDPGQGLRLIYYSQIVNDFQKGDIAEGYSVSREKKESFPLTVTSAQKNPTAFYLCASSPEGTGANVLTFGAGSRLTVL.

This chain joins TRBV29-1 and TRBJ2-5; no clear D gene. The end of the DNA is better explained by TRBJ2-7, so the J call may be wrong. CDR1 is SQVTM, CDR2 ANQGSEA, per germline. The CDR3 runs to 14 residues. The CDR3 loop reads CSVVIGASLDEQYF. CDR3 DNA: TGCAGCGTTGTAATCGGAGCTAGTCTTGACGAGCAGTACTTC.

About this clone: This is likely an artifact of a read error, given a far larger clone one base away. The CDR3: CVSSVSVGNYEQYF. As DNA, the CDR3 is TGTGTCAGCAGTGTTTCAGTCGGGAATTACGAGCAGTACTTC. The rearrangement uses TRBV7-6 and TRBJ2-7, with D possibly TRBD2 on 5 matching bases. Looked up from germline, CDR1 is SGHVS and CDR2 is FNYEAQ. The CDR3 has 14 residues.

This clone was seen only a few times. The CDR3 DNA follows: TGTGCCAGCAGTGTAGAAGGGGCCCAGGGTCAGCCCCAGCATTTT. Translating it yields CASSVEGAQGQPQHF. This chain uses TRBV2 with TRBJ1-5, with D possibly TRBD1 on 5 matching bases. The CDR3 runs to 15 residues. V was pared by 4 bases and J by 6 bases, with 16 bases between. Looked up from germline, CDR1 is SNHLY and CDR2 is FYNNEI.

The rearrangement uses TRBV28 and TRBJ1-1; no reliable D call. Germline loops: CDR1 MDHEN, CDR2 SYDVKM. The CDR3 totals 15 residues. V gave up 4 bases and J gave up 0 bases, with 12 bases separating them. CDR3 sequence: CASSSPQVMNTEAFF. The CDR3 DNA reads TGTGCCAGCAGTTCCCCACAAGTGATGAACACTGAAGCTTTCTTT.

This clone was observed a handful of times. The chain couples TRBV7-6 to TRBJ2-1; 8 bases are a match to TRBD2. Germline-derived CDR1 and CDR2 are SGHVS and FNYEAQ. The CDR3 has 13 amino acids. With 1 base clipped from V and 11 bases from J, the junction kept 4 bases outside the gene matches. The CDR3 is CASSLERGTQQFF. The CDR3 bases are TGTGCCAGCAGCTTAGAGCGGGGGACTCAGCAGTTCTTC.

The chain has TRBV2 and TRBJ2-7, with 9 bases matching TRBD1. CDR3 size: 13 residues. Germline V gene data show CDR1 as SNHLY and CDR2 as FYNNEI. The trim removed 6 bases at V and 7 bases at J, leaving 7 bases unmatched. CDR3 in DNA: TGTGCCAGCAGGAGGACAGGGGCGGGGGAGCAGTACTTC. It translates to CASRRTGAGEQYF. The full variable domain, rest sourced from reference TRBV2 and TRBJ2-7, is EPEVTQTPSHQVTQMGQEVILRCVPISNHLYFYWYRQILGQKVEFLVSFYNNEISEKSEIFDDQFSVERPDGSNFTLKIRSTKLEDSAMYFCASRRTGAGEQYFGPGTRLTVT.

The chain recombines TRBV19 with TRBJ2-7, with a weak D call TRBD1 (5 bases). The ends were cut back, 4 bases at V and 2 bases at J, with 15 bases in the middle. The CDR3 contains 15 residues. Germline V gives CDR1 LNHDA, CDR2 SQIVND (reference sequence). CDR3 loop: CASSSLHRIPYEQYF. DNA of the CDR3: TGTGCCAGTAGTAGTCTTCACAGGATCCCCTACGAGCAGTACTTC.

As DNA, the CDR3 is TGTGCCAGCAGTTTATTCAGGGGGTCGCGTTCACCCCTCCACTTT. Translated, it gives CASSLFRGSRSPLHF. The chain joins TRBV27 to TRBJ1-6, with 7 bases lining up with TRBD1. Trimming cost V 1 base and J 9 bases; bases outside gene matches: 6. Germline V gives CDR1 MNHEY, CDR2 SMNVEV (reference sequence). The length of the CDR3 is 15 residues.

This chain connects TRBV6-1 to TRBJ1-2; TRBD1 aligns across 9 bases. The CDR3 has 15 amino acids. With V trimmed by 7 bases and J by 0 bases, 6 bases remained unmatched. The V gene's germline CDR1 is MNHNS and CDR2 SASEGT. This CDR3 is CASKPGQGANYGYTF. The CDR3, as DNA: TGTGCCAGCAAACCGGGACAGGGAGCTAACTATGGCTACACCTTC.

This clone has more than one count but fewer than ten. The CDR3 sequence: CASSGSGTGLTYEQYF. For the CDR3, the DNA is TGTGCCAGCAGTGGATCTGGGACAGGGCTAACCTACGAGCAGTACTTC. V and J are TRBV2 and TRBJ2-7, with 9 positions matching TRBD1. V lost 4 bases and J lost 2; bases outside the gene matches: 9. CDR3 length: 16 residues. The V gene's germline CDR1 is SNHLY and CDR2 FYNNEI.

The chain combines TRBV2 with TRBJ2-1; 9 positions match TRBD2. Germline V lookup: CDR1 SNHLY, CDR2 FYNNEI. CDR3 length: 15 amino acids. Trimming at V came to 2 bases and at J to 6 bases, leaving 5 bases not matched to a gene. This CDR3 is CASSESGLALNEQFF. In DNA, the CDR3 is TGTGCCAGCAGTGAATCCGGACTAGCGCTCAATGAGCAGTTCTTC. Filled out from reference TRBV2 and TRBJ2-1, the complete variable domain reads EPEVTQTPSHQVTQMGQEVILRCVPISNHLYFYWYRQILGQKVEFLVSFYNNEISEKSEIFDDQFSVERPDGSNFTLKIRSTKLEDSAMYFCASSESGLALNEQFFGPGTRLTVL.

This chain links TRBV5-1 with TRBJ2-2, with D possibly being TRBD2 (5 bases). Germline assignment: CDR1 SGHRS and CDR2 YFSETQ. The length of the CDR3 is 21 residues. The V and J ends lost 0 bases and 3 bases respectively, with 27 bases between them. CDR3 nucleotides: TGCGCCAGCAGCTTGGTCTCTCTTTTTCCTAGAGGGAGATCGGACACCGGGGAGCTGTTTTTT. This encodes CASSLVSLFPRGRSDTGELFF.

The rearrangement joins TRBV29-1 to TRBJ2-3; D gene unclear. V lost 7 bases, J lost 0 bases, and 11 bases lay in between. CDR3 length: 13 amino acids. The germline V gene encodes CDR1 SQVTM and CDR2 ANQGSEA. In DNA form, the CDR3 reads TGCAGCGCCGCAGTCTATAGCACAGATACGCAGTATTTT. This encodes CSAAVYSTDTQYF.